Reported below is one T cell receptor (beta chain). Clones were read by immunoSEQ multiplex PCR, and TCRdb kept only the in-frame ones, dropping some. The sample includes tens of thousands of clones, roughly 94% of them seen just once. The data stem from a study of OX40 agonist ivuxolimab in advanced cancers. Turning to the study itself: Patients were dosed with the agonistic anti-OX40 (CD134) antibody ivuxolimab. Ivuxolimab was delivered to patients intravenously every 2 weeks at doses spanning 0.01 to 10 mg/kg. One hepatocellular carcinoma and a couple of cutaneous melanoma patients partially responded. Dose-escalation subjects each had hepatocellular carcinoma, melanoma, renal cell or head and neck cancer.

V lost 1 base, J lost 2 bases, and 12 bases lay in between. Germline V gene lookup returns CDR1 MGHRA and CDR2 YSYEKL. The CDR3 contains 15 residues. Sequences were derived from CD4+ or CD8+ T cells sorted from blood, sampled in a trial of the OX40 agonist ivuxolimab. The clonotype comes from an adult with an advanced solid tumor such as melanoma, head and neck, liver or kidney cancer. The V gene is TRBV4-1, the J gene TRBJ2-7; D tentatively fits TRBD1 or TRBD2 (5 bases each). CDR3 sequence reads: CASSQVGQGAYEQYF. Written as DNA, the CDR3 is TGCGCCAGCAGCCAAGTAGGGCAGGGAGCCTACGAGCAGTACTTC.